These 7 T cell receptor beta chains came from one sample sequenced in a study of blood T cells in healthy people across ages. Primers used in a second PCR of about 6 to 11 cycles were a sample-barcoded 5' primer and a J-beta primer mix. TCRdb ran MiXCR on the 5' RACE reads and lists one entry per CDR3 protein. This sample has over 700,000 distinct CDR3 sequences; 50% to 65% occur once, and the top ten carry 40% to 50%. The sample was blood. These receptors were obtained from an elderly man in good health.

The chain carries TRBV20-1 and TRBJ1-4; no clear D gene. CDR1 and CDR2 from the germline V gene are DFQATT and SNEGSKA (reference sequence). CDR3 length equals 13 residues. The V end was cut by 3 bases, the J end by 16 bases, with 21 bases between. CDR3 region: CSARVQVVGLEFF. CDR3 DNA sequence: TGCAGTGCTAGGGTCCAGGTGGTGGGTCTGGAGTTTTTT.

This clonotype occurred once. The chain links TRBV5-1 to TRBJ2-7, with 7 nucleotides matching TRBD1. Per the germline V gene, CDR1 is SGHRS and CDR2 is YFSETQ. The CDR3 has 14 amino acids. Trimming removed 5 bases from V and 2 bases from J; junction bases left unmatched: 7. CDR3 region: CASRTGQTTYEQYF. The CDR3 coding sequence is TGCGCCAGCAGGACGGGACAGACCACCTACGAGCAGTACTTC. Combining the CDR3 with reference TRBV5-1 and TRBJ2-7 gives the whole variable domain KAGVTQTPRYLIKTRGQQVTLSCSPISGHRSVSWYQQTPGQGLQFLFEYFSETQRNKGNFPGRFSGRQFSNSRSEMNVSTLELGDSALYLCASRTGQTTYEQYFGPGTRLTVT.

The chain uses TRBV15 and TRBJ2-1, with D perhaps matching TRBD1 (6 bases). Trimming took off 7 bases at V and 6 bases at J, with 13 bases between the two ends. Germline CDR1 is LNHNV and CDR2 is YYDKDF (reference sequence). The CDR3 totals 13 residues. The CDR3 region is CATNQGRGNEQFF. The CDR3 region has the DNA TGTGCCACCAATCAAGGCAGGGGCAATGAGCAGTTCTTC.

CDR3 loop: CSARDTETQYF. The CDR3 bases are TGCAGTGCTAGAGATACGGAGACCCAGTACTTC. The genes are TRBV20-1 and TRBJ2-7; unclear D gene. The DNA end lines up better with TRBJ2-5; the J call may be wrong. CDR3 length: 11 amino acids. Germline V gives CDR1 DFQATT, CDR2 SNEGSKA (reference sequence).

This chain joins TRBV2 and TRBJ2-5, with D unresolved. Germline CDR1 SNHLY, CDR2 FYNNEI. The CDR3 extends over 14 amino acids. Trimming shortened V by 1 base and J by 11 bases, and 17 bases separated the two germline ends. The CDR3 DNA follows: TGTGCCAGCAGTGAAGGCGCCATGTTCGAGGCTCAGTACTTC. Protein product: CASSEGAMFEAQYF.

This sequence joins TRBV6-2 or TRBV6-3 and TRBJ2-1, with D hard to call. The V gene lost 2 bases and the J gene lost 5 bases, with 19 bases spanning the gap. This CDR3 spans 17 amino acids. Germline V gives CDR1 MNHEY, CDR2 SVGEGT. The CDR3 DNA reads as TGTGCCAGCAGTTACACACTCCCAGCGTTTGGTCACAATGAGCAGTTCTTC. It yields the protein CASSYTLPAFGHNEQFF.

The table lists this clonotype with many counts. The chain links TRBV9 to TRBJ1-5, with unresolved D. This CDR3 spans 12 amino acids. Germline CDR1 SGDLS, CDR2 YYNGEE. Trimming shortened V by 3 bases and J by 5 bases, and 6 bases separated the two germline ends. The CDR3 region is CASSGEDQPQHF. Here the CDR3 DNA reads TGTGCCAGCAGCGGGGAGGATCAGCCCCAGCATTTT.